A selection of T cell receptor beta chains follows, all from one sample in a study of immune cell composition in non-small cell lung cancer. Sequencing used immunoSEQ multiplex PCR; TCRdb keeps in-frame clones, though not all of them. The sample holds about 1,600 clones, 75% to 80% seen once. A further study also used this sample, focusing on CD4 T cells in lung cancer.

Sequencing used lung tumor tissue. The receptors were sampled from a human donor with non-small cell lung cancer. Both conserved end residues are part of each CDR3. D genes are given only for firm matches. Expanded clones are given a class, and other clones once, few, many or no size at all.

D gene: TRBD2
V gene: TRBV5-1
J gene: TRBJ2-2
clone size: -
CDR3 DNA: TGCGCCAGCAGCTTGGGGCCCGGGACTAGAGGAAGCACCGGGGAGCTGTTTTTT
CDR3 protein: CASSLGPGTRGSTGELFF

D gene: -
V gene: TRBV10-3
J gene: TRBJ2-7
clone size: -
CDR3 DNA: TGTGCCATCAGGGGCCTCTCCTACGAGCAGTACTTC
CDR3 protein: CAIRGLSYEQYF

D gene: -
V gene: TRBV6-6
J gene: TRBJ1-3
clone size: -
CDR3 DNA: TGTGCCAGCAGTTACTCGAAGGGGTACGGAAACACCATATATTTT
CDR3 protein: CASSYSKGYGNTIYF

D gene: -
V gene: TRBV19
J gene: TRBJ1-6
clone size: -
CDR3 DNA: TGTGCCAGTAACCAGGGGAATAATTCACCCCTCCACTTT
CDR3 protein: CASNQGNNSPLHF

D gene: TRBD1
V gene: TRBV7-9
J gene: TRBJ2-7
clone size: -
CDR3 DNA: TGTGCCAGCAGCTCCGGACAGGGAGGTCTCGAGCAGTACTTC
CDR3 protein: CASSSGQGGLEQYF

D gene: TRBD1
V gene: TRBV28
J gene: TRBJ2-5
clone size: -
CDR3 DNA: TGTGCCAGCAGCCACTGGACAGGAGGTCAAGAGACCCAGTACTTC
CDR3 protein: CASSHWTGGQETQYF

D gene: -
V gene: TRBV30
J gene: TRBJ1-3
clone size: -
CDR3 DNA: TGTGCCTGGAGTATCACTTCTGGAAACACCATATATTTT
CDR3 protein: CAWSITSGNTIYF

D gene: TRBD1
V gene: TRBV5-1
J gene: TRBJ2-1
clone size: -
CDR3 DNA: TGCGCCAGCAGCCCCGGGACAGGGAGACCTGAGCAGTTCTTC
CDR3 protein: CASSPGTGRPEQFF

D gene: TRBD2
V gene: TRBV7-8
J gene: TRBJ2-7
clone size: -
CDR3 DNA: TGTGCCAGCAGGAGAACTAGCGGGGGCTACTACGAGCAGTACTTC
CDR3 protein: CASRRTSGGYYEQYF

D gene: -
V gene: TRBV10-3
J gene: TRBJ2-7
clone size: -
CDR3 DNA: TGTGCCACCCAGTACTCCTACGAGCAGTACTTC
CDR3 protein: CATQYSYEQYF

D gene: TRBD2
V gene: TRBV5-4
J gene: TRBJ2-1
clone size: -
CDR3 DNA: TGTGCCAGCAGCCCGACTACTAGCGTTAATGAGCAGTTCTTC
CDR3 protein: CASSPTTSVNEQFF

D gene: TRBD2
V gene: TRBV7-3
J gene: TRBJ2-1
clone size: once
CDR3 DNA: TGTGCCAGCAGCGTTGAGACTAGCGGTTCCTACAATGAGCAGTTCTTC
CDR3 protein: CASSVETSGSYNEQFF

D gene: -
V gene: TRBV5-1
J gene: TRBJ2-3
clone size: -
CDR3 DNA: TGCGCCAGCAGCTTAACGTCTACTAGCACAGATACGCAGTATTTT
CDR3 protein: CASSLTSTSTDTQYF

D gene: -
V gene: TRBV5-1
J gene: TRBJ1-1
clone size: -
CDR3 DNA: TGCGCCAGCAGCTTGGGGACAGATGGGACTGAAGCTTTCTTT
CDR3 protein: CASSLGTDGTEAFF

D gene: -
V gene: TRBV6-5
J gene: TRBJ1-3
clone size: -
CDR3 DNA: TGTGCCAGCAGGTCTAACTCTGGAAACACCATATATTTT
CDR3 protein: CASRSNSGNTIYF

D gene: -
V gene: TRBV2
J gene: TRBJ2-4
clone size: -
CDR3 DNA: TGTGCCAGCAGGGGGGGAACAGGGGCAAACATTCAGTACTTC
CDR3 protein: CASRGGTGANIQYF

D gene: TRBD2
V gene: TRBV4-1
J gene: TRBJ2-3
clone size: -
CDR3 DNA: TGCGCCAGCAGCCCCGACGACTACGGGACTAGCGGGGGGAGCACAGATACGCAGTATTTT
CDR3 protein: CASSPDDYGTSGGSTDTQYF

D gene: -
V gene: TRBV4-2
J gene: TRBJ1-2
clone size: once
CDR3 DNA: TGTGCCAGCAGCTTAGCCTTGGGTGGCTACACCTTC
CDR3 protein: CASSLALGGYTF

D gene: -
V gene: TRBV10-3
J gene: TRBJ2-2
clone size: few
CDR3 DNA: TGTGCCATCAGGGGCGCCGACACCGGGGAGCTGTTTTTT
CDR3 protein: CAIRGADTGELFF

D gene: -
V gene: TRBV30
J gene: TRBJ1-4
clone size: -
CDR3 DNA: TGTGCCTGGAGCTCGGGGGATGATGAAAAACTGTTTTTT
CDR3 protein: CAWSSGDDEKLFF

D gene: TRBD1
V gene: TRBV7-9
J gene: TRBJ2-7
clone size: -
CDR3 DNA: TGTGCCAGCAGCCCGAGGACAGGGGGCTGGTACGAGCAGTACTTC
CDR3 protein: CASSPRTGGWYEQYF

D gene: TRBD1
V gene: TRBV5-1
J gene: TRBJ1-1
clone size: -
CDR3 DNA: TGCGCCAGCAGCGAACGGGACAGGGGTAACACTGAAGCTTTCTTT
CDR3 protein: CASSERDRGNTEAFF

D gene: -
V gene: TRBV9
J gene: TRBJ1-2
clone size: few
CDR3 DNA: TGTGCCAGCAGCGCAAGGGGGATGAATAACTATGGCTACACCTTC
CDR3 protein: CASSARGMNNYGYTF

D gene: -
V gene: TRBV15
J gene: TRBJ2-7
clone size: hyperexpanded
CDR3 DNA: TGTGCCACCAGCAGACTCCCGGAGGGCTCGGACTACGAGCAGTACTTC
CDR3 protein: CATSRLPEGSDYEQYF

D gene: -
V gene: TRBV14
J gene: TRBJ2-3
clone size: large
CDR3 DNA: TGTGCCAGCAGCCAAGCCGTTCCCCCAGATACGCAGTATTTT
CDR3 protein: CASSQAVPPDTQYF

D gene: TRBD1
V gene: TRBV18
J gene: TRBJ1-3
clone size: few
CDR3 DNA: TGTGCCAGCTCACCACCGCAGTCAGGGGGCTCTGGAAACACCATATATTTT
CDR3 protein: CASSPPQSGGSGNTIYF

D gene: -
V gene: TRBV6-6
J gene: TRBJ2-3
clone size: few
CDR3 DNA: TGTGCCAGCAGTTACTCGAATCAACTAGGCACAGATACGCAGTATTTT
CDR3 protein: CASSYSNQLGTDTQYF

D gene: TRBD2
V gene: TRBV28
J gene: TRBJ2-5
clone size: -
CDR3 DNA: TGTGCCAGCAGTTTCGGGGGGTGGGAGACCCAGTACTTC
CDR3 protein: CASSFGGWETQYF

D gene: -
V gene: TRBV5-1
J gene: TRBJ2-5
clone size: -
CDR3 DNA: TGCGCCAGCCGCGAGGGAGGTGGGGCCCAGTACTTC
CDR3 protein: CASREGGGAQYF

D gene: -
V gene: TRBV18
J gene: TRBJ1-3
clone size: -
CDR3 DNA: TGTGCCAGCTCACCCGACAGAAATGGAAACACCATATATTTT
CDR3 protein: CASSPDRNGNTIYF

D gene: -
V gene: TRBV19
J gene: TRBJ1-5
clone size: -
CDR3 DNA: TGTGCCAGTAGTACCCTGACAGGTGAAAGCAATCAGCCCCAGCATTTT
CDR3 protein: CASSTLTGESNQPQHF

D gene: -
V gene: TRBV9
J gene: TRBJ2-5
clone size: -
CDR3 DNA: TGTGCCAGCAGCGTGGTTGGAGGGGGCTCAGAGACCCAGTACTTC
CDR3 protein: CASSVVGGGSETQYF

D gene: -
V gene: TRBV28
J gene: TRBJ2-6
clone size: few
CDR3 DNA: TGTGCCAGCCAAAGGGCAGGGTCCGGGGCCAACGTCCTGACTTTC
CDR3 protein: CASQRAGSGANVLTF

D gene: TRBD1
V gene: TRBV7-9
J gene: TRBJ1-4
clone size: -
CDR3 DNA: TGTGCCAGCAGCTTAGCGGTTGGGACAGGGAACGGGAGAAATGAAAAACTGTTTTTT
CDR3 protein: CASSLAVGTGNGRNEKLFF

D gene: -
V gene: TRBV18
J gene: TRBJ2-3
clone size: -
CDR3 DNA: TGTGCCAGCTCACCTCCTAGCACAGATACGCAGTATTTT
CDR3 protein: CASSPPSTDTQYF

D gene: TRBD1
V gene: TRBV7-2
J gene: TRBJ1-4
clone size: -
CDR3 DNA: TGTGCCAGCAACCCAACGGGGACAGTGTACGAAAAACTGTTTTTT
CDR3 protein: CASNPTGTVYEKLFF

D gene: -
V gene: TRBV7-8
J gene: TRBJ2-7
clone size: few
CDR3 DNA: TGTGCCAGCAGCTTAGCTCCAGGGTTCTACGAGCAGTACTTC
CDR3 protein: CASSLAPGFYEQYF

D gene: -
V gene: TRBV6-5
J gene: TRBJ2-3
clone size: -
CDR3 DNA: TGTGCCAGCAGTTACACACCACGCACAGATACGCAGTATTTT
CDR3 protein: CASSYTPRTDTQYF

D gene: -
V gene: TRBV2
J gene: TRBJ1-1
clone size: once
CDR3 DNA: TGTGCCAGTACCCCCCAGAGGGCGAACACTGAAGCTTTCTTT
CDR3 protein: CASTPQRANTEAFF

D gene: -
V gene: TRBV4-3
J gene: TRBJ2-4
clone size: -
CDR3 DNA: TGCGCCAGCAGCCAAGACGCGGGCGGCATTCAGTACTTC
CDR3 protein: CASSQDAGGIQYF

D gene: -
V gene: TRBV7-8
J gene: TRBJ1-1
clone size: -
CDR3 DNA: TGTGCCAGCAGCGGAGGACAGAGGGAAGCTTTCTTT
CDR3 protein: CASSGGQREAFF

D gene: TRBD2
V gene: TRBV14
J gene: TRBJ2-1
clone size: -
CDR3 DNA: TGTGCCAGCAGCCAAGGGACTAGCGGGGGGGCCGATGAGCAGTTCTTC
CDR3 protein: CASSQGTSGGADEQFF

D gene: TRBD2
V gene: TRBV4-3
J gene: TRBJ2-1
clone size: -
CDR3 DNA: TGCGCCAGCAGCCAGAGAGAGGGACTAGCGGGGATCAATGAGCAGTTCTTC
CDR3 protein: CASSQREGLAGINEQFF

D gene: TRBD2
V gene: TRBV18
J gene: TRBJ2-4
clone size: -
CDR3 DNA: TGTGCCAGCTCACCCAGACTAGCGGGGGTTGACCTAGCCAAAAACATTCAGTACTTC
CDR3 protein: CASSPRLAGVDLAKNIQYF

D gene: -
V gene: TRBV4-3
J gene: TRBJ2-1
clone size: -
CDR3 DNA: TGCGCCAGCAGCCAAGAACCGGGGGACTCCTACAATGAGCAGTTCTTC
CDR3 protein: CASSQEPGDSYNEQFF

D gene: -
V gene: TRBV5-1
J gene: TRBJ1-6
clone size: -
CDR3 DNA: TGCGCCAGCAGCTTGGAGATGCACTCCCGTCGGGGGTCACCCCTCCACTTT
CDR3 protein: CASSLEMHSRRGSPLHF

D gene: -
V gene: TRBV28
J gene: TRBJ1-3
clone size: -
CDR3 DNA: TGTGCCAGCAGTGGTCAGTCAGCTGGAAACACCATATATTTT
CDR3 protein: CASSGQSAGNTIYF

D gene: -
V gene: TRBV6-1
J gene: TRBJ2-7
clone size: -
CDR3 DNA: TGTGCCAGCCCGAAGATAGACGAGCAGTACTTC
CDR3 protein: CASPKIDEQYF

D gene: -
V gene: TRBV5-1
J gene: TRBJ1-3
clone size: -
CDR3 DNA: TGCGCCAGCAGCTTGGTACACAACTCTGGAAACACCATATATTTT
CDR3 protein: CASSLVHNSGNTIYF

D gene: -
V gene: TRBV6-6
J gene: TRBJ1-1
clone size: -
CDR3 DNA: TGTGCCAGCAGGCCTGAGGGGGTCACTGAAGCTTTCTTT
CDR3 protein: CASRPEGVTEAFF

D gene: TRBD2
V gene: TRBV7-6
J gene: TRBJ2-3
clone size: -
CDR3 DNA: TGTGCCAGCAGCTTAAAGAGGTCTAGCGGGGGCCCTAGCACAGATACGCAGTATTTT
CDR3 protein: CASSLKRSSGGPSTDTQYF